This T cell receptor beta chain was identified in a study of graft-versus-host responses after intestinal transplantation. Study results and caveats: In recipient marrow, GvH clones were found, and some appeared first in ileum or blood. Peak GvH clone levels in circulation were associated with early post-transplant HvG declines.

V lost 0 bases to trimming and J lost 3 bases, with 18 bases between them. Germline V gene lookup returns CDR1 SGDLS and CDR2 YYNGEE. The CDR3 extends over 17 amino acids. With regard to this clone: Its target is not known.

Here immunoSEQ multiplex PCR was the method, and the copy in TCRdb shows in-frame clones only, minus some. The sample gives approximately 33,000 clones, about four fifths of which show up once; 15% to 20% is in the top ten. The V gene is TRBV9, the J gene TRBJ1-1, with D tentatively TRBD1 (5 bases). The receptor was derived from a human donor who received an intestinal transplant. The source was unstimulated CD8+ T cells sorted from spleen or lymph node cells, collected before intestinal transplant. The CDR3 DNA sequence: TGTGCCAGCAGCGTAGTGGGAATTGGGGGGATTGACACTGAAGCTTTCTTT. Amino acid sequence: CASSVVGIGGIDTEAFF.